This is a list of T cell receptor beta chains from one sample in a study of CD8 T cells in ankylosing spondylitis. TCRdb called the 5' RACE reads again in MiXCR, with one record for every CDR3 protein. This sample has some 220,000 distinct CDR3 sequences, with 7% to 10% found just once. Sequenced sample: blood, either unsorted or a sorted T cell fraction (not recorded which). These receptors were taken from a female donor with ankylosing spondylitis or in good health (not recorded which). Both conserved end residues are part of each CDR3. Each record gives: CDR3 length, V gene, J gene, D gene, clone size, CDR3 protein, CDR3 DNA. The D gene is left open where the match is weak. Size is omitted from some rows. Given values are once, few, many or a class for expanded clones.

>18|TRBV6-2/TRBV6-3|TRBJ2-7|TRBD2|many
CASSYEVLAEHPSYEQYF
TGTGCCAGCAGTTACGAGGTGCTAGCGGAGCACCCCTCCTACGAGCAGTACTTC
>16|TRBV5-4|TRBJ2-1|TRBD2|few
CASSLTGRSPQNEQFF
TGTGCCAGCAGTTTGACCGGGAGGTCCCCCCAAAATGAGCAGTTCTTC
>13|TRBV20-1|TRBJ2-2|-|many
CSAQTGTGGELFF
TGCAGTGCTCAGACGGGGACGGGCGGGGAGCTGTTTTTT
>15|TRBV20-1|TRBJ2-2|TRBD2|many
CSAYVAGGPPGELFF
TGCAGTGCTTACGTAGCGGGAGGGCCCCCCGGGGAGCTGTTTTTT
>13|TRBV5-1|TRBJ2-2|-|many
CASSHPNTGELFF
TGCGCCAGCAGCCACCCGAACACCGGGGAGCTGTTTTTT
>12|TRBV20-1|TRBJ1-2|-|many
CSARQTLGGYTF
TGCAGTGCTAGACAGACCCTCGGGGGCTACACCTTC
>15|TRBV6-1|TRBJ1-5|TRBD1|many
CASRTDRGSNQPQHF
TGTGCCAGCAGAACTGACAGGGGAAGCAATCAGCCCCAGCATTTT
>14|TRBV12-3/TRBV12-4|TRBJ1-2|-|many
CASSLAGANYGYTF
TGTGCCAGCAGTTTGGCAGGGGCGAACTATGGCTACACCTTC
>13|TRBV5-6|TRBJ1-2|-|many
CASSLQGWHGYTF
TGTGCCAGCAGCTTGCAAGGGTGGCATGGCTACACCTTC
>14|TRBV3-1|TRBJ1-1|-|-
CASSQGAMNTEAFF
TGTGCCAGCAGCCAAGGAGCGATGAACACTGAAGCTTTCTTT
>11|TRBV20-1|TRBJ2-7|-|-
CSARGGHEQYF
TGCAGTGCTAGAGGGGGACACGAGCAGTACTTC
>14|TRBV6-1|TRBJ2-7|TRBD1|few
CASSATGQFYEQYF
TGTGCCAGCAGTGCAACGGGACAGTTCTACGAGCAGTACTTC
>15|TRBV7-9|TRBJ2-3|-|many
CASSLRLGDTDTQYF
TGTGCCAGCAGCTTAAGATTAGGGGACACAGATACGCAGTATTTT
>15|TRBV6-1|TRBJ2-3|-|-
CASSVGIQSTDTQYF
TGTGCCAGCAGTGTGGGTATCCAGAGCACAGATACGCAGTATTTT
>16|TRBV4-3|TRBJ2-7|-|-
CASSFQVADSTYEQYF
TGCGCCAGCAGCTTTCAGGTGGCGGACTCCACCTACGAGCAGTACTTC
>14|TRBV28|TRBJ1-6|-|-
CASSFSGRYSPLHF
TGTGCCAGCAGCTTCTCAGGGCGCTATTCACCCCTCCACTTT
>14|TRBV20-1|TRBJ2-3|-|many
CSARMGEGTDTQYF
TGCAGTGCCAGGATGGGGGAGGGCACAGATACGCAGTATTTT
>13|TRBV29-1|TRBJ2-1|-|many
CSVGIRRGNEQFF
TGCAGCGTGGGCATAAGGAGGGGGAATGAGCAGTTCTTC
>16|TRBV12-3/TRBV12-4|TRBJ2-1|TRBD1|many
CASSPTGGLPRDEQFF
TGTGCCAGCAGTCCAACAGGGGGCCTCCCCCGGGATGAGCAGTTCTTC
>13|TRBV7-2|TRBJ2-2|-|many
CASSLAVAGELFF
TGTGCCAGCAGCTTGGCTGTGGCCGGGGAGCTGTTTTTT
>15|TRBV20-1|TRBJ2-3|TRBD2|many
CSARRLAGVMDTQYF
TGCAGTGCTAGACGCCTAGCGGGAGTTATGGATACGCAGTATTTT
>13|TRBV6-4|TRBJ2-3|-|many
CASSPSRTDTQYF
TGTGCCAGCAGCCCATCTAGGACAGATACGCAGTATTTT
>12|TRBV12-3/TRBV12-4|TRBJ1-2|-|many
CASSLNREGYTF
TGTGCCAGCAGCCTAAACAGGGAGGGCTACACCTTC
>17|TRBV7-6|TRBJ2-3|TRBD2|many
CASSLDQLAGGSDTQYF
TGTGCCAGCAGCTTAGATCAACTAGCGGGAGGATCAGATACGCAGTATTTT
>14|TRBV29-1|TRBJ1-1|TRBD1|many
CSVYKDRQNTEAFF
TGCAGCGTCTACAAGGACAGGCAGAACACTGAAGCTTTCTTT
>13|TRBV10-3|TRBJ2-5|-|many
CAISESPIETQYF
TGTGCCATCAGTGAGTCGCCAATAGAGACCCAGTACTTC
>16|TRBV4-3|TRBJ2-3|-|many
CASSQDRSDSTDTQYF
TGCGCCAGCAGCCAAGATCGGAGCGACAGCACAGATACGCAGTATTTT
>14|TRBV5-6|TRBJ1-1|TRBD1|-
CASSPGQGGFGAFF
TGTGCCAGCAGCCCGGGACAGGGAGGGTTTGGAGCTTTCTTT
>15|TRBV7-2|TRBJ2-1|TRBD2|many
CASSPSGRGYNEQFF
TGTGCCAGCAGCCCTAGCGGGAGAGGTTACAATGAGCAGTTCTTC
>15|TRBV19|TRBJ1-1|TRBD1|many
CASSRWTTGRTEAFF
TGTGCCAGTAGTAGATGGACGACAGGGAGAACTGAAGCTTTCTTT
>17|TRBV11-2|TRBJ2-1|TRBD2|many
CASSLVVAGGPVYEQFF
TGTGCCAGCAGCTTAGTGGTGGCGGGAGGGCCCGTTTATGAGCAGTTCTTC
>15|TRBV5-6|TRBJ1-2|-|many
CASSSVGRAEGGYTF
TGTGCCAGCAGCTCCGTCGGCAGGGCCGAGGGGGGCTACACCTTC
>14|TRBV28|TRBJ1-2|-|-
CASSLGGFAYGYTF
TGTGCCAGCAGTTTAGGAGGATTTGCCTATGGCTACACCTTC
>15|TRBV5-1|TRBJ2-7|-|many
CASSLERERYYEQYF
TGCGCCAGCAGCTTGGAGAGGGAGCGTTACTACGAGCAGTACTTC
>13|TRBV5-6|TRBJ2-7|-|many
CASSLGGKYEQYF
TGTGCCAGCAGCTTGGGGGGGAAATACGAGCAGTACTTC
>15|TRBV6-2/TRBV6-3|TRBJ2-1|-|-
CASSYSGGTYNEQFF
TGTGCCAGCAGTTACTCGGGCGGGACCTACAATGAGCAGTTCTTC
>14|TRBV7-8|TRBJ2-7|-|few
CASSLAENYYEQYF
TGTGCCAGCAGCTTAGCGGAGAATTACTACGAGCAGTACTTC
>17|TRBV19|TRBJ1-1|-|many
CASSILGLRGANTEAFF
TGTGCCAGTAGTATTCTGGGCTTAAGGGGGGCGAACACTGAAGCTTTCTTT
>15|TRBV29-1|TRBJ1-5|TRBD1|-
CSVRTGGNSNQPQHF
TGCAGCGTCAGGACAGGCGGAAATTCCAATCAGCCCCAGCATTTT
>12|TRBV7-9|TRBJ2-5|-|few
CASSDTQETQYF
TGTGCCAGCTCTGACACCCAAGAGACCCAGTACTTC
>12|TRBV10-3|TRBJ2-7|-|many
CAISGENYEQYF
TGTGCCATCAGTGGAGAAAACTACGAGCAGTACTTC
>12|TRBV29-1|TRBJ2-2|TRBD1|-
CSGTGLTGELFF
TGCTCCGGGACAGGGCTGACCGGGGAGCTGTTTTTT
>16|TRBV12-3/TRBV12-4|TRBJ2-1|TRBD2|many
CASSYVVTSGNNEQFF
TGTGCCAGCAGTTACGTCGTGACTAGCGGGAATAATGAGCAGTTCTTC
>14|TRBV9|TRBJ2-5|-|many
CASSVAGSSGTQYF
TGTGCCAGCAGCGTAGCTGGGTCTTCTGGGACCCAGTACTTC
>12|TRBV2|TRBJ2-5|-|many
CASSAQAETQYF
TGTGCCAGCAGTGCGCAGGCTGAGACCCAGTACTTC
>13|TRBV3-1|TRBJ2-7|-|many
CASSQGLGMGQYF
TGTGCCAGCAGCCAGGGTCTCGGGATGGGGCAGTACTTC